Here is one T cell receptor (beta chain) with its context. As yet, its antigen is unknown. Axillary draining lymph nodes of breast cancer patients supplied the node samples. A single record per CDR3 protein comes from TCRdb applying MiXCR to the multiplex PCR reads. This sample carries approximately 210,000 distinct CDR3 sequences, 30% to 35% of them seen once, and the ten largest clones take approximately 3.6%. This sample was included in a study of breast tumors, draining lymph nodes, adjacent tissues. Study-wide points: The lymph node origin of tumor T cells was framed as consistent with a hypothesis, not demonstrated. Tumor and nontumor repertoires were significantly more similar in luminal-like than in basal-like breast cancer.

V lost 7 bases, J lost 4 bases, and 19 bases lay in between. CDR3 size: 15 residues. Germline V gene data show CDR1 as SGHVS and CDR2 as FQNEAQ. The chain carries TRBV7-8 and TRBJ2-5; a possible D gene is TRBD1 (5 bases). The receptor was derived from a female donor with breast cancer. Some clones in this sample may be carry-over from other donors' samples. The sample taken for sequencing was axillary lymph node tissue. The DNA for the CDR3 is TGTGCCAGCACTATGGGATCTAGGGGCGTAGAGACCCAGTACTTC. Its protein product is CASTMGSRGVETQYF.